The source of this T cell receptor beta chain is a study of early stage breast cancer tumors. Across the whole study: Each sample averaged approximately 10-fold read coverage.

Some clones are missing from TCRdb's copy, which holds only in-frame ones; the method was immunoSEQ multiplex PCR. The sample includes tens of thousands of clones, just under 80% of them seen just once. Germline V gives CDR1 SGHNT, CDR2 YYREEE (reference sequence). The CDR3 loop spans 16 amino acids. Trimming removed 5 bases from V and 1 base from J; junction bases left unmatched: 7. Study findings and constraints: Compared with adjacent normal breast, tumors showed approximately 2.5-fold denser, more clonal T cells. Tumor and normal breast were distinguished via blood comparison in most of the 16 patients.

To note about this clone: Its antigen remains unidentified.

The sequencing sample was made of blood. The V gene is TRBV5-4, the J gene TRBJ1-3, with 9 bases fitting TRBD1. The clonotype originates from a person in their forties with breast cancer. CDR3 sequence reads: CASSAGTGFSGNTIYF. The CDR3 region has the DNA TGTGCCAGCAGTGCCGGGACAGGGTTTTCTGGAAACACCATATATTTT.